This passage covers 10 T cell receptor beta chains from one sample sequenced in a study of shared clonotypes between healthy human individuals. TCRdb keeps only in-frame clones here, not all; method: immunoSEQ multiplex PCR. Of approximately 500,000 clones listed, around 96% are singletons. Material for sequencing was naive CD4+ T cells sorted from blood. The subset: CD45RA+ positively selected. The receptors were gathered from a woman in her twenties or thirties in good health.

The gene calls are TRBV19 and TRBJ1-5; 7 bases align to TRBD1. In germline, CDR1 is LNHDA, CDR2 SQIVND (reference sequence). The junction had 7 bases not matched to a gene; V was cut back by 0 bases and J by 2 bases. This CDR3 has 17 amino acids. As DNA, the CDR3 is TGTGCCAGTAGTATAGATCGAAGGACAGGAGGCAATCAGCCCCAGCATTTT. Protein sequence: CASSIDRRTGGNQPQHF.

This chain connects TRBV9 to TRBJ2-7; TRBD2 matches 7 bases. Trimming removed 2 bases from V and 4 bases from J; junction bases left unmatched: 9. From germline, CDR1 is SGDLS and CDR2 YYNGEE. The CDR3 is made up of 15 amino acids. Written as DNA, the CDR3 is TGTGCCAGCAGCGTGGGCGGGAGTTATGGTTACGAGCAGTACTTC. The encoded protein is CASSVGGSYGYEQYF.

The chain employs TRBV15 and TRBJ2-7; weak D call: TRBD2 (6 bases). Germline V gene sequence: CDR1 LNHNV, CDR2 YYDKDF (reference sequence). CDR3 length: 13 residues. Trimming took 0 bases from V and 6 from J, leaving 9 bases between them. The CDR3 here is CATSRDSGAEQYF. The CDR3 bases are TGTGCCACCAGCAGAGATAGCGGTGCCGAGCAGTACTTC.

The V gene is TRBV23-1, the J gene TRBJ2-7, with 9 bases fitting TRBD2. TRBV23-1 is annotated as an ORF whose role is uncertain. The V and J ends lost 2 bases and 2 bases, in that order; junction bases with no gene match: 4. This CDR3 spans 15 amino acids. The CDR3 here is CASSQRRGGPYEQYF. The DNA of the CDR3 is TGCGCCAGCAGTCAAAGGCGGGGGGGACCCTACGAGCAGTACTTC.

The chain has TRBV29-1 and TRBJ2-3, with TRBD2 identical over 9 bases. The CDR3 runs to 14 residues. Per germline, CDR1 SQVTM and CDR2 ANQGSEA. V shed 1 base and J 1 base; nucleotides not matched to a gene: 0. The CDR3 DNA reads as TGCAGCGTTGAAGGGACTAGCGGCACAGATACGCAGTATTTT. It translates to CSVEGTSGTDTQYF.

This clone was recorded once. The CDR3 DNA is TGTGCCAGCAGCTTAGAGGTGGCGACCGTCCTCGGCTACACCTTC. This translates into CASSLEVATVLGYTF. The J gene is TRBJ1-2, the V gene TRBV7-9, with no clear D. The CDR3 is made up of 15 amino acids. The germline gives CDR1 SEHNR, CDR2 FQNEAQ (reference sequence). V was shortened by 1 base and J by 8 bases, with 17 bases between the two germline ends.

A few counts support this clone. V usage is TRBV30 and J usage is TRBJ2-1; perhaps TRBD1 as D (5 bases). The CDR3 length is 12 residues. CDR1 GTSNPN and CDR2 SVGIG come from the germline V gene (reference sequence). V lost 5 bases and J 9 bases, leaving 14 bases between the germline ends. The DNA for the CDR3 is TGTGCCTGGGAGGCGTCAGGGCCTGAGCAGTTCTTC. Protein product: CAWEASGPEQFF.

The V and J genes are TRBV7-9 and TRBJ2-7; 7 bases map to TRBD2. Per the germline V gene, CDR1 is SEHNR and CDR2 is FQNEAQ (reference sequence). This CDR3 has 14 residues. J lost 3 bases, V lost 8 bases, and 10 bases had no gene match. The DNA for the CDR3 is TGTGCCAGCGCCCGGGGGGTAGCGGTCTACGAGCAGTACTTC. Translating it yields CASARGVAVYEQYF.

The chain has TRBV28 and TRBJ2-7, with D possibly called TRBD1 or TRBD2 (5 bases each). V lost 4 bases, J lost 3 bases, and 13 bases lay in between. The germline V gene encodes CDR1 MDHEN and CDR2 SYDVKM. The CDR3 covers 14 residues. CDR3 sequence: CASSSPGTIYEQYF. The CDR3, as DNA: TGTGCCAGCAGTTCTCCCGGGACCATCTACGAGCAGTACTTC.

The chain links TRBV28 to TRBJ1-5, with 7 positions matching TRBD1. This CDR3 comprises 13 residues. The V segment lost 8 bases and the J segment 10 bases; nucleotides outside the gene matches: 11. Germline values: CDR1 MDHEN, CDR2 SYDVKM. The CDR3 DNA reads as TGTGCCAGCGGAAGACAGGGACTTCTACCCCAGCATTTT. Translation: CASGRQGLLPQHF.